This entry concerns a single T cell receptor (beta chain). The CDR3 consists of 17 residues. The V and J ends lost 5 bases and 7 bases, in that order; junction bases with no gene match: 10. The V gene's germline CDR1 is SQVTM and CDR2 ANQGSEA. Original methodology: It was from reference gene primer amplification that nucleated cell counts were estimated. This table comes from immunoSEQ multiplex PCR, and its TCRdb copy is limited to in-frame clones, with some not included. The DNA was the basis for D and trimming; V, J and clone size are from that table. The sample lists some 45,000 clones; more than 70% were seen once. This record belongs to a study of blood T cell repertoires in COVID-19. About the study: The samples span acute and convalescent COVID-19 from the United States, Italy and Spain.

V is TRBV29-1 and J is TRBJ2-2; 16 bases line up with TRBD2. The sequenced material came from peripheral blood. The clonotype comes from a human donor in a cohort sampled during active COVID-19. The CDR3 sequence: CSVRGTSGGAFDGELFF. CDR3 DNA sequence: TGCAGCGTTAGAGGGACTAGCGGGGGGGCGTTCGACGGGGAGCTGTTTTTT.